A selection of T cell receptor beta chains follows, all from one sample in a study of T cells expressing NK-cell markers. TCRdb reworked the 5' RACE reads into one entry per CDR3 protein, no DNA. The sample includes 400,000 to 450,000 distinct CDR3 sequences. The sequencing sample was made of blood T cells: a sorted CD56 or NKG2C T cell subset, CD4+ or CD8+ T cells, or bulk PBMC T cells (not recorded which). These TCRs come from a woman between 18 and 69 years old in good health. Both conserved end residues are part of each CDR3. The order of the fields is V gene, J gene, CDR3 protein.

TRBV6-5	TRBJ2-1	CASSYGGGRGNEQFF
TRBV20-1	TRBJ1-2	CSARDPLNYGYTF
TRBV3-1	TRBJ2-7	CASSYGTAAYEQYF
TRBV6-5	TRBJ1-1	CASSYSGDHTEAFF
TRBV5-5	TRBJ2-4	CASTYGGPSNIQYF
TRBV7-2	TRBJ2-7	CASSRFQDEQYF
TRBV20-1	TRBJ2-3	CSAPPSRTDTQYF
TRBV5-1	TRBJ2-7	CASSLEGGSYEQYF
TRBV7-2	TRBJ1-1	CASAALPSTEAFF
TRBV7-9	TRBJ2-7	CASSAGTGLNEQYF
TRBV7-2	TRBJ2-3	CASNTGAGYDTQYF
TRBV11-2	TRBJ2-2	CASRQPGLAGVGTGELFF
TRBV12-3/TRBV12-4	TRBJ2-3	CASSLRGPDTQYF
TRBV4-3	TRBJ2-7	CASSQARHLEQYF
TRBV10-2	TRBJ2-5	CASKGGDGTQYF
TRBV7-2	TRBJ1-4	CASSLWGPGQGYEKLFF
TRBV19	TRBJ2-1	CASSIAVQGDEQFF
TRBV4-3	TRBJ1-3	CASSQDLQFNTIYF
TRBV20-1	TRBJ2-5	CSASRGGGQETQYF
TRBV11-1	TRBJ2-1	CASSLESRWAGTNNEQFF
TRBV10-1	TRBJ1-5	CASSQGQVEQPQHF
TRBV20-1	TRBJ2-3	CSARDELPSALVFTQYF
TRBV24-1	TRBJ2-5	CATSTGTGNQETQYF
TRBV15	TRBJ2-3	CATSRGRGSTDTQYF
TRBV6-2/TRBV6-3	TRBJ1-2	CASSYAGSGYGYTF
TRBV10-2	TRBJ2-5	CASSELKETQYF
TRBV20-1	TRBJ2-7	CSALFGTSGYEQYF
TRBV6-2/TRBV6-3	TRBJ2-7	CASSRPAGLGSYEQYF
TRBV12-3/TRBV12-4	TRBJ2-1	CASRRLAVYNEQFF
TRBV4-3	TRBJ2-2	CASSQGGGYTGELFF
TRBV9	TRBJ2-1	CASSVFGDGYNEQFF
TRBV20-1	TRBJ2-7	CSAREVGKADSYEQYF
TRBV19	TRBJ2-3	CASSMIVAGDTQYF
TRBV15	TRBJ2-2	CATSRDRGHSYNTGELFF
TRBV29-1	TRBJ2-5	CSVGGQGAAQYF
TRBV29-1	TRBJ2-1	CSVPDRINEQFF
TRBV5-1	TRBJ1-1	CASSTDRQTLNTEAFF
TRBV5-1	TRBJ2-1	CASSFVWAGDAEQFF
TRBV7-9	TRBJ2-2	CASPTGLPASTGELFF
TRBV3-1	TRBJ2-5	CASSPSNGAVKETQYF
TRBV25-1	TRBJ2-1	CASRGLAGGFNEQFF
TRBV5-1	TRBJ1-1	CASSLGDVGNTEAFF
TRBV11-2	TRBJ2-1	CASSLFGSRQSSEQFF
TRBV7-9	TRBJ2-7	CASSPDRSYLYEQYF
TRBV3-1	TRBJ1-5	CASSQGDRGRGQPQHF
TRBV5-1	TRBJ1-2	CASTRDRGDYGYTF
TRBV12-3/TRBV12-4	TRBJ2-2	CASGGSTVANTGELFF
TRBV12-3/TRBV12-4	TRBJ2-4	CASSLKREGRYF
TRBV6-5	TRBJ2-1	CASSYWIGGGPFGEQFF
TRBV20-1	TRBJ2-1	CSAGSGRGTYNEQFF
TRBV9	TRBJ2-2	CASSVDGSLVTAGELFF
TRBV30	TRBJ2-2	CACPASGYTGELFF
TRBV7-2	TRBJ1-2	CASSLGQYTNYGYTF
TRBV6-5	TRBJ2-3	CASSYSGTSGRASTDTQYF
TRBV7-9	TRBJ2-1	CASSTGTSFDEQFF